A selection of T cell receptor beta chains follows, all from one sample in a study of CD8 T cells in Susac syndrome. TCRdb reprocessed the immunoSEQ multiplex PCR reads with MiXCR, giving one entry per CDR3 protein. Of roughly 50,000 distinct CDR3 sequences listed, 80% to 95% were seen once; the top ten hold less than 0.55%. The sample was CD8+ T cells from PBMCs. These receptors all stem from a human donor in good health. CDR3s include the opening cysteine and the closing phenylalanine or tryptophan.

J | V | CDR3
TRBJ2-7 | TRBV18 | CASSPPTVEGSYEQYF
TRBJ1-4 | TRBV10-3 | CALYDGTGRKLFF
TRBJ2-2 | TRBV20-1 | CSAEELAGVQTGELFF
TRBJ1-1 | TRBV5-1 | CASSLPLEYREVGTEAFF
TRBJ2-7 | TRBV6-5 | CASGPTGGEYF
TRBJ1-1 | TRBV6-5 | CASTLAENTEAFF
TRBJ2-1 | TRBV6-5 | CASSYNGAHEQFF
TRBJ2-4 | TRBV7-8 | CASSLKGGRRAKNIQYF
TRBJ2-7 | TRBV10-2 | CASKGGNEQYF
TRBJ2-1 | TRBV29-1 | CSVEDLGGRRNEQFF
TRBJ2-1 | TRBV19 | CASSIGPDYNEQFF
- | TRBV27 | CASRLTGGLYEQYF
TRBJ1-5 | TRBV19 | CASSIWALRGTGDDQPQHF
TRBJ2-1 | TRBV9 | CASSPQWFNEQFF
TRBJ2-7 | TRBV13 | CASSLGYNSYEQYF
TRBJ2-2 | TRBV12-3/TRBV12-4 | CASKTYGGGNTGELFF
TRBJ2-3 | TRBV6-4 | CASSDNGGEGNTQYF
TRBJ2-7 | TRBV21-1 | CASSLSAQPHYEQYF
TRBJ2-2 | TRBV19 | CASTSGQGNTGELFF
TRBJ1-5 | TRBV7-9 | CASSLASGPQHF
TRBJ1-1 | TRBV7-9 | CASTPGSRTAHGFEAFF
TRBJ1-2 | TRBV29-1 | CSVVEGNYGYTF
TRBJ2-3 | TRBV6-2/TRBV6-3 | CASSLGSPQYF
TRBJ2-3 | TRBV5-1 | CASSLNGGPTDTQYF
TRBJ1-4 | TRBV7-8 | CASSLVTGGEKLFF
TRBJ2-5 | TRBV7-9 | CASSLPSAIQETQYF
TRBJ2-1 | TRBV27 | CASSPAGSGSSYNEQFF
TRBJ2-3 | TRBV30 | CAWSVLGSTDTQYF
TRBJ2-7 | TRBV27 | CASSLGGANEQYF
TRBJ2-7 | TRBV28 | CASSFRGSTFYEQYF
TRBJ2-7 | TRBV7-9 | CASTVSSGRSYEQYF
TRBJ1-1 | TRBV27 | CASSLLGRGDTEAFF
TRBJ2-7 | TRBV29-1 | CSATKGLTYEQYF
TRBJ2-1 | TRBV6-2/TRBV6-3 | CASNLLGGNEQFF
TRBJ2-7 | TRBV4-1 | CASSQDVVAGRYEQYF
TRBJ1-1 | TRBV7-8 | CASSPGGAVEAFF
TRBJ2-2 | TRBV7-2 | CASSSGLAGRTPNTGELFF
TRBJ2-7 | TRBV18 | CASSLPGTSGYEQYF
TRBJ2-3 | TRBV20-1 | CSARPLGGSTDTQYF
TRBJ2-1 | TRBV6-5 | CASSYSGSYNEQFF
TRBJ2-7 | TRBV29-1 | CSVGTAATGRYEQYF
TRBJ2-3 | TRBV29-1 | CSVEDLGTRTDTQYF
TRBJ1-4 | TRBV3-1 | CASRAMDGYEKLFF
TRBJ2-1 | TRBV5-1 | CASSLSSVRSGEQFF
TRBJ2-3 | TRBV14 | CASSQDNRSYPTDTQYF